These T cell receptor beta chains were read from a single sample in a study of technical replicates of blood from a handful of donors. Clones were sequenced by immunoSEQ multiplex PCR, and TCRdb holds only the in-frame ones, with some missing. The sample has fewer than 100,000 clones; roughly 95% are singletons. The sample consisted of T cells isolated from PBMCs. The source is a human donor in good health. Both conserved end residues are part of each CDR3. D genes are given only for firm matches. Clone size is not always given. Where it is, it says once, few, many or a class for expanded clones.

NA,NA,TRBJ1-6,TRBV5-1,TGCGCCAGCAGCTTTCAGGGTCGGGATTCACCCCTCCACTTT,CASSFQGRDSPLHF
NA,TRBD2,TRBJ2-1,TRBV2,TGTGCCAGCAGTGGGAAGCGGGAGGACGAGCAGTTCTTC,CASSGKREDEQFF
NA,NA,TRBJ1-1,TRBV6-5,TGTGCCAGCAGTTACTCGAGGGAAACTGAAGCTTTCTTT,CASSYSRETEAFF
NA,NA,TRBJ1-2,TRBV5-1,TGCGCCAGCAGCTTCTCCAGGGACTATGGCTACACCTTC,CASSFSRDYGYTF
NA,TRBD1,TRBJ1-1,TRBV14,TGTGCCAGCAGCGCGCCCCCCACAGGGGGTTCTATTCGAGCTTTCTTT,CASSAPPTGGSIRAFF
NA,TRBD1,TRBJ2-7,TRBV5-1,TGCGCCAGCAGCTTGGACGCGGGACAGGGGTCCTACGAGCAGTACTTC,CASSLDAGQGSYEQYF
NA,TRBD1,TRBJ1-3,TRBV6-6,TGTGCCAGCAGTTCAACCTGGGACAGGGCTGGAAACACCATATATTTT,CASSSTWDRAGNTIYF
NA,NA,TRBJ2-7,TRBV6-1,TGTGCCAGCCTCCAGGGCTCTGGCTACGAGCAGTACTTC,CASLQGSGYEQYF
NA,NA,TRBJ1-2,TRBV6-5,TGTGCCAGCAGTTACTCGACAGACTATGGCTACACCTTC,CASSYSTDYGYTF
NA,NA,TRBJ2-6,TRBV2,TGTGCCAGCAGTGAAGGGAAAGGGGCGGGAGGGGCCAACGTCCTGACTTTC,CASSEGKGAGGANVLTF
NA,NA,TRBJ2-1,TRBV14,TGTGCCAGCAGCAGAGTTTCATTCGCCCCCCGAGATGAGCAGTTCTTC,CASSRVSFAPRDEQFF
NA,NA,TRBJ1-2,TRBV6-5,TGTGCCAGCAGTTACTCGATCATCTCAGGGGCTGGCTACACCTTC,CASSYSIISGAGYTF
NA,TRBD1,TRBJ2-7,TRBV5-1,TGCGCCAGCAGCTTAAACCGGGACAGCACCTACGAGCAGTACTTC,CASSLNRDSTYEQYF
NA,TRBD1,TRBJ2-7,TRBV4-1,TGCGCCAGCAGCCTCCCTGACAGGGCCTACGAGCAGTACTTC,CASSLPDRAYEQYF
NA,TRBD1,TRBJ1-5,TRBV7-8,TGTGCCAGCAGCCAATCACAGGGGACTAGCAATCAGCCCCAGCATTTT,CASSQSQGTSNQPQHF
NA,TRBD2,TRBJ2-5,TRBV11-2,TGTGCCAGCAGCCGACTAGCGGAGACCCAGTACTTC,CASSRLAETQYF
NA,NA,TRBJ1-4,TRBV9,TGTGCCAGCAGCGTAGCTACAGGGCTAGCTAATGAAAAACTGTTTTTT,CASSVATGLANEKLFF
NA,NA,TRBJ2-1,TRBV30,TGTGCCTGGAGTCGAAACTATGAGCAGTTCTTC,CAWSRNYEQFF
NA,NA,TRBJ1-5,TRBV7-9,TGTGCCAGCAGCTCTCCCGGGACTAACAATCAGCCCCAGCATTTT,CASSSPGTNNQPQHF
NA,TRBD1,TRBJ1-2,TRBV6-5,TGTGCCAGCAGAACGACAGGGAACTATGGCTACACCTTC,CASRTTGNYGYTF
NA,TRBD1,TRBJ1-5,TRBV28,TGTGCCAGCAGAAAGACCGGGACAGGGGCCAATCAGCCCCAGCATTTT,CASRKTGTGANQPQHF
NA,NA,TRBJ2-1,TRBV30,TGTGCTTACAAACTAGGGGGCTACAATGAGCAGTTCTTC,CAYKLGGYNEQFF
NA,NA,TRBJ2-7,TRBV10-3,TGTGCCATCAGTGAGTATTCGAGTTCCTACGAGCAGTACTTC,CAISEYSSSYEQYF
NA,NA,TRBJ2-1,TRBV27,TGTGCCAGCAGGGGAGCGGATGAGCAGTTCTTC,CASRGADEQFF
NA,TRBD1,TRBJ1-6,TRBV30,TGTGCCTGGAAATTCGGGACAGATTGGGGTTCACCCCTCCACTTT,CAWKFGTDWGSPLHF
once,TRBD1,TRBJ1-1,TRBV5-1,TGCGCCAGCAGCCATTTGGACAGGATGAACACTGAAGCTTTCTTT,CASSHLDRMNTEAFF
once,NA,TRBJ2-7,TRBV29-1,TGCAGCGTTGAAGCCGAAAACTACGGCGAGCAGTACTTC,CSVEAENYGEQYF
NA,TRBD1,TRBJ1-2,TRBV7-8,TGTGCCAGCAGCTCGAGGGTGACAGGGCCCAAAAAAGGCTACACCTTC,CASSSRVTGPKKGYTF
once,TRBD2,TRBJ2-2,TRBV4-2,TGTGCCAGCAGCCTGGGACTAGCGGGAGGATCGAACACCGGGGAGCTGTTTTTT,CASSLGLAGGSNTGELFF
few,TRBD1,TRBJ1-1,TRBV6-5,TGTGCCAGCAGTTACCGGACAGGGGGCACTGAAGCTTTCTTT,CASSYRTGGTEAFF
once,TRBD2,TRBJ2-1,TRBV4-1,TGCGCCAGCAGCCAAGGACTAGCGGGGGTCCTCTACAATGAGCAGTTCTTC,CASSQGLAGVLYNEQFF
NA,TRBD2,TRBJ2-7,TRBV29-1,TGCAGCGTTATGACTAGCGGGATCCCCTACGAGCAGTACTTC,CSVMTSGIPYEQYF
NA,TRBD2,TRBJ2-6,TRBV10-1,TGCGCCAGCAGTGCGGCGGGAGACCGGTTTTTTTCTGGGGCCAACGTCCTGACTTTC,CASSAAGDRFFSGANVLTF
NA,TRBD1,TRBJ2-3,TRBV2,TGTGCCAGCAGTGATAGGGACAGACACACAGATACGCAGTATTTT,CASSDRDRHTDTQYF
NA,TRBD2,TRBJ2-7,TRBV5-1,TGCGCCAGCAGGGCTAGCGGGGGGGCCTGGGTCGAGCAGTACTTC,CASRASGGAWVEQYF
NA,TRBD2,TRBJ2-7,TRBV28,TGTGCCAGCAGTTTCCGTTCTGGGACTAGCGGGGACGAGCAGTACTTC,CASSFRSGTSGDEQYF
NA,TRBD2,TRBJ2-7,TRBV6-5,TGTGCCAGCAGTTACTCGATCCTGGGAGGGCCTCACGAGCAGTACTTC,CASSYSILGGPHEQYF
NA,NA,TRBJ2-3,TRBV6-1,TGTGCCAGCAGGGCGGGACGTAGCACAGATACGCAGTATTTT,CASRAGRSTDTQYF